Listed below are T cell receptor beta chains from one sample, sequenced in a study of blood T cell repertoires in COVID-19. Sequenced by immunoSEQ multiplex PCR; TCRdb stores in-frame clones only, minus some. The sample yields 75,000 to 100,000 clones, approximately 87% seen once. Sequencing was performed on peripheral blood. Source of these receptors: a human donor in a cohort sampled during active COVID-19. CDR3s include the opening cysteine and the closing phenylalanine or tryptophan. A D gene is named only where the DNA matches it firmly. Rows may omit the clone size; those that give it use once, few, many or a size class.

>.|.|TRBV7-3|TRBJ2-3
CASSPRAVTDTQYF
TGTGCCAGCAGCCCCAGAGCGGTCACAGATACGCAGTATTTT
>.|.|TRBV27|TRBJ1-2
CASSTGGGYGYTF
TGTGCCAGCAGTACAGGAGGAGGGTATGGCTACACCTTC
>.|.|TRBV19|TRBJ2-3
CASSIVPGNTQYF
TGTGCCAGTAGTATAGTCCCCGGGAACACGCAGTATTTT
>TRBD1|.|TRBV10-1|TRBJ2-1
CASGQGAGNEQFF
TGCGCCAGCGGACAGGGGGCAGGGAATGAGCAGTTCTTC
>.|.|TRBV7-2|TRBJ1-6
CASSLGARGSPLHF
TGTGCCAGCAGCTTGGGGGCACGAGGTTCACCCCTCCACTTT
>.|.|TRBV6-5|TRBJ2-7
CASSLLSSYEQYF
TGTGCCAGCAGTTTACTGAGCTCCTACGAGCAGTACTTC
>TRBD1|.|TRBV9|TRBJ1-1
CASSVGTGMNTEAFF
TGTGCCAGCAGCGTAGGGACAGGGATGAACACTGAAGCTTTCTTT
>.|.|TRBV2|TRBJ2-5
CASSLAPGETQYF
TGTGCCAGCAGTTTAGCGCCTGGGGAGACCCAGTACTTC
>.|.|TRBV27|TRBJ2-2
CASSAMTSSGELFF
TGTGCCAGCAGTGCGATGACTAGTTCCGGGGAGCTGTTTTTT
>TRBD1|few|TRBV19|TRBJ1-5
CASSRGTGTNQPQHF
TGTGCCAGTAGTAGGGGGACAGGGACTAATCAGCCCCAGCATTTT
>TRBD1|.|TRBV7-2|TRBJ2-7
CASSLSTGASIYEQYF
TGTGCCAGCAGCCTATCCACAGGGGCCTCGATCTACGAGCAGTACTTC
>TRBD2|.|TRBV5-1|TRBJ2-1
CASSLVGRTSGLEQFF
TGCGCCAGCAGCTTGGTAGGTCGGACTAGCGGACTTGAGCAGTTCTTC
>TRBD1|once|TRBV10-3|TRBJ2-1
CALGGTGAINEQFF
TGTGCCTTAGGTGGGACAGGGGCTATCAATGAGCAGTTCTTC
>TRBD2|.|TRBV5-4|TRBJ2-1
CASSMGLAGDLRNNEQFF
TGTGCCAGCAGCATGGGACTAGCGGGAGATTTAAGAAACAATGAGCAGTTCTTC
>.|.|TRBV18|TRBJ2-1
CASSPRPFEGTYNEQFF
TGTGCCAGCTCACCACGTCCCTTCGAGGGAACCTACAATGAGCAGTTCTTC
>.|.|TRBV6-2/TRBV6-3|TRBJ2-7
CASSYGDSAYEQYF
TGTGCCAGCAGTTACGGGGACTCCGCCTACGAGCAGTACTTC
>TRBD1|once|TRBV10-3|TRBJ2-1
CAISPTGQGPRDNEQFF
TGTGCCATCAGTCCCACTGGACAGGGCCCCAGAGACAATGAGCAGTTCTTC
>TRBD1|once|TRBV19|TRBJ1-2
CASTPGQGANYGYTF
TGTGCCAGTACCCCGGGACAGGGGGCTAACTATGGCTACACCTTC
>TRBD1|.|TRBV29-1|TRBJ1-1
CSGGQGGTEAFF
TGCAGCGGGGGACAGGGTGGCACTGAAGCTTTCTTT
>.|.|TRBV2|TRBJ2-2
CASSEESQANTGELFF
TGTGCCAGCAGTGAAGAAAGCCAGGCGAACACCGGGGAGCTGTTTTTT
>TRBD2|.|TRBV4-2|TRBJ2-3
CASSQPGLAGLTDTQYF
TGTGCCAGCAGCCAACCGGGACTAGCGGGACTCACAGATACGCAGTATTTT
>TRBD1|.|TRBV4-3|TRBJ2-3
CASSQYYPGQSTDTQYF
TGCGCCAGCAGCCAATACTATCCGGGACAGTCCACAGATACGCAGTATTTT
>.|.|TRBV7-6|TRBJ2-5
CASSLARVGRSETQYF
TGTGCCAGCAGCTTAGCGAGGGTCGGCAGATCAGAGACCCAGTACTTC
>TRBD2|once|TRBV24-1|TRBJ2-3
CATSEASGRYTDTQYF
TGTGCCACCAGTGAGGCTAGCGGGAGATACACAGATACGCAGTATTTT
>TRBD2|.|TRBV5-4|TRBJ2-7
CASSPTSGGQLYEQYF
TGTGCCAGCAGCCCAACTAGCGGGGGGCAGCTTTACGAGCAGTACTTC
>TRBD1|.|TRBV20-1|TRBJ2-7
CSASTVGQGAYEQYF
TGCAGTGCTAGTACTGTTGGACAGGGGGCTTACGAGCAGTACTTC
>.|.|TRBV4-3|TRBJ2-7
CASSQDRVGYEQYF
TGCGCCAGCAGCCAAGACAGGGTGGGCTACGAGCAGTACTTC
>TRBD1|.|TRBV28|TRBJ2-3
CASSSTGGRDTDTQYF
TGTGCCAGCAGTTCAACAGGGGGCCGTGACACAGATACGCAGTATTTT
>.|.|TRBV30|TRBJ1-1
CAWSENQGPVNTEAFF
TGTGCCTGGAGTGAAAACCAGGGTCCCGTGAACACTGAAGCTTTCTTT
>.|once|TRBV29-1|TRBJ1-1
CSASLGGNTEAFF
TGCAGCGCCTCCTTGGGAGGCAACACTGAAGCTTTCTTT
>TRBD1|.|TRBV23-1|TRBJ1-3
CAGRQGGRRSGNTIYF
TGCGCCGGTCGACAGGGCGGAAGACGCTCTGGAAACACCATATATTTT
>.|.|TRBV13|TRBJ2-1
CASSLGTTRNEQFF
TGTGCCAGCAGCTTAGGGACTACGAGGAATGAGCAGTTCTTC
>.|.|TRBV18|TRBJ2-5
CATLIGEETQYF
TGTGCCACCTTAATCGGTGAAGAGACCCAGTACTTC
>.|once|TRBV3-1/TRBV3-2|TRBJ2-4
CASSPEISLAKNIQYF
TGTGCCAGCAGCCCGGAGATCAGCCTAGCCAAAAACATTCAGTACTTC
>.|once|TRBV25-1|TRBJ2-1
CASSETGAVYRGVNEQFF
TGTGCCAGCAGTGAAACGGGGGCCGTCTACAGGGGAGTTAATGAGCAGTTCTTC
>.|.|TRBV5-1|TRBJ2-7
CASSLAQSGPESEQYF
TGCGCCAGCAGCTTGGCCCAGAGCGGGCCTGAATCCGAGCAGTACTTC
>TRBD2|.|TRBV7-9|TRBJ2-5
CASSTTSGPSWETQYF
TGTGCCAGCAGCACCACTAGCGGGCCCTCCTGGGAGACCCAGTACTTC
>TRBD2|.|TRBV5-8|TRBJ2-7
CASSLRLAVGYEQYF
TGTGCCAGCAGCCTAAGACTAGCGGTGGGGTACGAGCAGTACTTC
>.|once|TRBV24-1|TRBJ2-3
CATSDQTGEDTQYF
TGTGCCACCAGTGACCAGACGGGGGAGGATACGCAGTATTTT
>TRBD2|.|TRBV9|TRBJ2-1
CASSVGAGDYNEQFF
TGTGCCAGCAGCGTAGGAGCGGGGGACTACAATGAGCAGTTCTTC
>.|.|TRBV27|TRBJ2-7
CASRLTGSGTEQYF
TGTGCCAGCAGGTTGACAGGCTCGGGGACCGAGCAGTACTTC
>TRBD2|.|TRBV2|TRBJ2-7
CASMGTSVEQYF
TGTGCCAGCATGGGGACTAGCGTAGAGCAGTACTTC
>.|.|TRBV6-2/TRBV6-3|TRBJ2-1
CASSYAHNEQFF
TGTGCCAGCAGTTACGCGCACAATGAGCAGTTCTTC
>TRBD1|.|TRBV5-4|TRBJ1-1
CASSSGQAFMNTEAFF
TGTGCCAGCAGCTCGGGACAGGCCTTCATGAACACTGAAGCTTTCTTT
>TRBD2|.|TRBV4-3|TRBJ2-1
CASSQVISAGPYNEQFF
TGCGCCAGCAGCCAAGTTATCTCAGCGGGACCCTACAATGAGCAGTTCTTC
>.|few|TRBV7-8|TRBJ2-1
CASSLYGGMIYNEQFF
TGTGCCAGCAGCTTATACGGCGGGATGATCTACAATGAGCAGTTCTTC
>TRBD1|.|TRBV28|TRBJ1-2
CASSFVQGIPLMSNYGYTF
TGTGCCAGCAGTTTCGTACAGGGGATTCCCTTAATGTCTAACTATGGCTACACCTTC
>TRBD2|.|TRBV3-1/TRBV3-2|TRBJ2-1
CASSPGLAGAYNEQFF
TGTGCCAGCAGCCCGGGACTAGCGGGGGCATACAATGAGCAGTTCTTC
>.|once|TRBV3-1/TRBV3-2|TRBJ2-1
CASSQDVGVYNEQFF
TGTGCCAGCAGCCAAGATGTAGGGGTTTACAATGAGCAGTTCTTC